This TCR beta chain was identified in a study of PD-L1 blockade in urothelial cancer. Study at large: Atezolizumab therapy began for patients in about 2014, dosed at 1,200 mg intravenously every 3 weeks. Prior exposure to chemotherapy in patients amounted to 0 to 3 regimens received. Study-wide points: Sub-median blood TCR clonality before treatment predicted longer survival.

As for this clone: As yet, its antigen is unknown.

Time point described: peripheral blood 6 weeks after treatment start. The trim removed 3 bases at V and 9 bases at J, leaving 5 bases unmatched. The CDR3 loop spans 12 amino acids. CDR1 and CDR2 from the germline V gene are GTSNPN and SVGIG (reference sequence). Some clones are missing from TCRdb's copy, which holds only in-frame ones; the method was immunoSEQ multiplex PCR. The sample includes roughly 25,000 clones, more than 70% seen only once; the top ten take 1.6%. J is TRBJ2-1 and V is TRBV30, with 7 nucleotides matching TRBD1. This TCR derives from a man between 65 and 85 years old with urothelial cancer. The sequences come from PBMCs, collected around atezolizumab (anti-PD-L1) treatment. The CDR3 reads CAWRSTGSEQFF. The CDR3 DNA reads as TGTGCCTGGAGGTCGACAGGGAGTGAGCAGTTCTTC.